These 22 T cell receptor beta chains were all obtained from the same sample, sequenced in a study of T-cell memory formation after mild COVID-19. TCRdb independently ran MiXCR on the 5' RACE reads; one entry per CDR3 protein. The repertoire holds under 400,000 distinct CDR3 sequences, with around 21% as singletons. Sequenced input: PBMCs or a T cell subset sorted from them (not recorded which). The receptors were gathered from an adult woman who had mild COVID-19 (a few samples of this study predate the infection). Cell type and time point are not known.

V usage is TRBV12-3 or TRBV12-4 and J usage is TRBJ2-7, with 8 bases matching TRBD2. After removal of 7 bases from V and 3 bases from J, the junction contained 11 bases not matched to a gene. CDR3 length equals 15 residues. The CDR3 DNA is TGTGCCAGCACCGGGAGGGGGAAGGGGGTCTACGAGCAGTACTTC. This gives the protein CASTGRGKGVYEQYF.

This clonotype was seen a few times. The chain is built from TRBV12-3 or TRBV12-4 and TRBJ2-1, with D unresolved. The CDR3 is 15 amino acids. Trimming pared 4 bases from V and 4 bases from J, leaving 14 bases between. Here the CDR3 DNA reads TGTGCCAGCAGTTCGAGCTCAGCGTCTTACAATGAGCAGTTCTTC. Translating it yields CASSSSSASYNEQFF.

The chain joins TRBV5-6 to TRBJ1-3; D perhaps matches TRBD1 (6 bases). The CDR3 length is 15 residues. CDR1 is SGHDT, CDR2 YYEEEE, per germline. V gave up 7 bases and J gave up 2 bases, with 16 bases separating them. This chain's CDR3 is CASSLGGAAGNTIYF. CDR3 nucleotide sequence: TGTGCCAGCTCCCTGGGGGGGGCCGCTGGAAACACCATATATTTT.

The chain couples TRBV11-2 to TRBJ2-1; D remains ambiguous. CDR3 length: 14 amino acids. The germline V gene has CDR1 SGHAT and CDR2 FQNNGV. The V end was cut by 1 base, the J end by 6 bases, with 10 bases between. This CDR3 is CASSLVPRGNEQFF. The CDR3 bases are TGTGCCAGCAGCTTAGTCCCGCGTGGCAATGAGCAGTTCTTC.

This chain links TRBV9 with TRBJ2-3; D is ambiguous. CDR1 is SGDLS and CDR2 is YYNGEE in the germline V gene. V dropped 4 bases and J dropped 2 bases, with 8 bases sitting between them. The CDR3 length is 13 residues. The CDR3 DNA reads TGTGCCAGCAGCAGCATTCCCACAGATACGCAGTATTTT. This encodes CASSSIPTDTQYF.

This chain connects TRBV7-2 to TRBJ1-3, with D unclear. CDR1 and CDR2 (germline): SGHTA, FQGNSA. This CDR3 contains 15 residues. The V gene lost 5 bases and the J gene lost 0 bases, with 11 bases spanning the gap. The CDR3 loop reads CASSTDGSSGNTIYF. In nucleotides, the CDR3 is TGTGCCAGCAGCACAGACGGGAGCTCTGGAAACACCATATATTTT.

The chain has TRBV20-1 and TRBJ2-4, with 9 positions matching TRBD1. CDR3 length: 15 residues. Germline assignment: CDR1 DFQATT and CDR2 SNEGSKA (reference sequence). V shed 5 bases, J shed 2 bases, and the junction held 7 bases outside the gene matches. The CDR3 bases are TGCAGTGCTCCGCGGACAGGGGATACCAAAAACATTCAGTACTTC. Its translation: CSAPRTGDTKNIQYF.

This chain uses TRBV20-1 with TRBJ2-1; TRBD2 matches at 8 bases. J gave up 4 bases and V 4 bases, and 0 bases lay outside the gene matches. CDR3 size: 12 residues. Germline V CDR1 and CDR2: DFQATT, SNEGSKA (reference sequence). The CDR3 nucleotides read TGCAGTGCTACTAGCGGGTACAATGAGCAGTTCTTC. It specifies CSATSGYNEQFF.

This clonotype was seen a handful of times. This CDR3 is CASSLVDGYGYTF. The CDR3 DNA reads TGTGCCAGCAGCTTAGTTGACGGCTATGGCTACACCTTC. The rearrangement joins TRBV7-9 to TRBJ1-2, with D unclear. This CDR3 has 13 residues. V gave up 1 base and J gave up 4 bases, with 7 bases separating them. Germline CDR1 is SEHNR and CDR2 is FQNEAQ (reference sequence).

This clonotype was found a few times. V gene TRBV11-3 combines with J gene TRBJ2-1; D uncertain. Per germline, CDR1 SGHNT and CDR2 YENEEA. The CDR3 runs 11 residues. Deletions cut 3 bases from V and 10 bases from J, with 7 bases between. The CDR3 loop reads CASSFIGEQFF. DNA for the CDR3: TGTGCCAGCAGCTTTATAGGGGAGCAGTTCTTC.

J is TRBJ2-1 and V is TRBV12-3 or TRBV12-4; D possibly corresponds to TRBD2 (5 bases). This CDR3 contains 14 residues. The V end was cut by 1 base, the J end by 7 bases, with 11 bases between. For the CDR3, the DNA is TGTGCCAGCAGTTTAGAGATAGCGCGGAATGAGCAGTTCTTC. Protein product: CASSLEIARNEQFF.

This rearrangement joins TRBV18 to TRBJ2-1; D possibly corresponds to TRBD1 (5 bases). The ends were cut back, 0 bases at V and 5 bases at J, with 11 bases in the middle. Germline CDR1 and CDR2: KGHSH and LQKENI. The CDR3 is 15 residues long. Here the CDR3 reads CASSPPGRVNNEQFF. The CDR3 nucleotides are TGTGCCAGCTCACCACCGGGCAGGGTTAACAATGAGCAGTTCTTC.

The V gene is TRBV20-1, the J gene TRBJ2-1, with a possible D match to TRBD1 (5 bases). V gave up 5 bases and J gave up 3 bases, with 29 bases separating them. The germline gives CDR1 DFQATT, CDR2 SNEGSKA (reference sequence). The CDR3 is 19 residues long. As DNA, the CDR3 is TGCAGTGCTTGGCCCTCGACAGTACTCCACCTATCCCGCTACAATGAGCAGTTCTTC. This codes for CSAWPSTVLHLSRYNEQFF.

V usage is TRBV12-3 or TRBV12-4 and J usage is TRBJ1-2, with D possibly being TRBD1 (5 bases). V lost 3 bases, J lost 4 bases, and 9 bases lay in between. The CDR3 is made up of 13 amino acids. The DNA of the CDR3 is TGTGCCAGCAGTTTTGAGGGGTTCTATGGCTACACCTTC. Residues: CASSFEGFYGYTF.

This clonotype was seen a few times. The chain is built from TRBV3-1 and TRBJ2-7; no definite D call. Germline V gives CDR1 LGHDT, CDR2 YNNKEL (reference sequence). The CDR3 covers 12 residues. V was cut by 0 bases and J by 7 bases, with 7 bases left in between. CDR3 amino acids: CASSQEPAEQYF. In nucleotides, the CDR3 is TGTGCCAGCAGCCAAGAACCAGCAGAGCAGTACTTC.

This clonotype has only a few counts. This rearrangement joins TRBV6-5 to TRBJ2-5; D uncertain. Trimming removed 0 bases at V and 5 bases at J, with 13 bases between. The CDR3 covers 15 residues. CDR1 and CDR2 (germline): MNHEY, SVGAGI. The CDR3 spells CASSYSGRGTETQYF. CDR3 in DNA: TGTGCCAGCAGTTACTCGGGCAGAGGCACTGAGACCCAGTACTTC.

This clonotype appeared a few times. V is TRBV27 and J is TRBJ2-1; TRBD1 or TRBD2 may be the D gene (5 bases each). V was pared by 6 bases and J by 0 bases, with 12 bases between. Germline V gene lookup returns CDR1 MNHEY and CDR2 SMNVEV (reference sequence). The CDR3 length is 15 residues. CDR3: CASSRLGGSYNEQFF. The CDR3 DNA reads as TGTGCCAGCAGCCGCCTTGGGGGCTCCTACAATGAGCAGTTCTTC.

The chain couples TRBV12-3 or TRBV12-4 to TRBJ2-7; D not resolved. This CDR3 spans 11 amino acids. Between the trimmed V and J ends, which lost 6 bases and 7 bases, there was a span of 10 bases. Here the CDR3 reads CASRDQGEQYF. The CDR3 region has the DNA TGTGCCAGCAGGGACCAAGGAGAGCAGTACTTC.

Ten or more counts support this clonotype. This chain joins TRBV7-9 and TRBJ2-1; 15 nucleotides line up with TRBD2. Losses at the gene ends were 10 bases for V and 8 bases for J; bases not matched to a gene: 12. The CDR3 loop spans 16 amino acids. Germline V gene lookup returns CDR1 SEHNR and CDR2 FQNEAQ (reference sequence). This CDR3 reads CATAPLGLAGGHEQFF. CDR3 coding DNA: TGTGCCACTGCGCCACTCGGACTAGCGGGAGGGCATGAGCAGTTCTTC.

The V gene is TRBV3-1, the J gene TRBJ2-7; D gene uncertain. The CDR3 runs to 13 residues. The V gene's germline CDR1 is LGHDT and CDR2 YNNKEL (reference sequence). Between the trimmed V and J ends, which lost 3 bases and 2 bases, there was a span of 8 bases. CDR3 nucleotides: TGTGCCAGCAGCCATGGTTCCACCTACGAGCAGTACTTC. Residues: CASSHGSTYEQYF.

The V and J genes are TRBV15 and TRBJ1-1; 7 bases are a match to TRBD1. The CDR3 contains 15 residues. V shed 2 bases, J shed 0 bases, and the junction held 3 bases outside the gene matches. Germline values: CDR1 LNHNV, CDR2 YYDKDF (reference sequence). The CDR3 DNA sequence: TGTGCCACCAGCAGAAAGACAGGGCTGAACACTGAAGCTTTCTTT. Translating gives CATSRKTGLNTEAFF.

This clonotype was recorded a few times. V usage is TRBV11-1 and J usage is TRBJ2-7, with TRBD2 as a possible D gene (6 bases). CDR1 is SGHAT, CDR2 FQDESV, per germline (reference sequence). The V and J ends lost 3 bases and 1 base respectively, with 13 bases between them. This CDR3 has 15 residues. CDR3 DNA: TGTGCCAGCAGCTTTCAACTAGCAATTTCCTACGAGCAGTACTTC. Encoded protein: CASSFQLAISYEQYF.